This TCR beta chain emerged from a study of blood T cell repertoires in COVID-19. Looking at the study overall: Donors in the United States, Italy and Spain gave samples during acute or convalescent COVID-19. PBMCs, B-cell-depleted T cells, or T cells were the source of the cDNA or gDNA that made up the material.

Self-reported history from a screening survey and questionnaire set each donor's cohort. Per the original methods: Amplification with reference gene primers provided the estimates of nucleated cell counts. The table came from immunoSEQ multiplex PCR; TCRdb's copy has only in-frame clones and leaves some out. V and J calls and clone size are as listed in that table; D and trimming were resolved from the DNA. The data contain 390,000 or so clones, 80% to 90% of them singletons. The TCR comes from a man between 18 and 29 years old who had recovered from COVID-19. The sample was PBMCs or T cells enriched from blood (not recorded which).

Here the CDR3 reads CASSPGRQGSYEQYF. The CDR3 DNA is TGTGCCAGCAGCCCCGGTCGACAGGGTTCCTACGAGCAGTACTTC. The genes are TRBV6-5 and TRBJ2-7, with 7 nucleotides matching TRBD1. The V gene end was trimmed by 6 bases and the J gene end by 1 base; junction bases not matched to a gene: 9. The germline V gene encodes CDR1 MNHEY and CDR2 SVGAGI. This CDR3 spans 15 amino acids.